These T cell receptor beta chains were read from a single sample in a study of shared clonotypes between healthy human individuals. The repertoire was sequenced with immunoSEQ multiplex PCR; TCRdb's copy has only in-frame clones and lacks some. The table lists about 2.1 million clones, just over 90% of them singletons. Sequenced input: naive CD8+ T cells from PBMCs. The receptors stem from a young man in good health. Some clones in this sample may be carry-over from other donors' samples. Both conserved end residues are part of each CDR3. The D gene is left open where the match is weak. Size values are once, few and many counts, or a class for expanded clones, and some rows have none.

CDR3 DNA | CDR3 protein | J gene | D gene | clone size | V gene
TGTGCCAGCAGGGGACAGGGGTCATCTAGCACAGATACGCAGTATTTT | CASRGQGSSSTDTQYF | TRBJ2-3 | TRBD1 | . | TRBV27
TGTGCCAGTAGTCCCGGAGGGGCCAACGTCCTGACTTTC | CASSPGGANVLTF | TRBJ2-6 | . | . | TRBV19
TGTGCCAGCAGTTCCCTGGGGCTAGCGGGGCACGAGCAGTACTTC | CASSSLGLAGHEQYF | TRBJ2-7 | TRBD2 | . | TRBV27
TGCGCCAGCAGGGAAGGGACAGGCCGAAAAAACTTC | CASREGTGRKNF | TRBJ2-7 | TRBD1 | . | TRBV5-1
TGTGCCAGCAGCCAAGAATCGGGACTCCTCACAAGCTACGAGCAGTACTTC | CASSQESGLLTSYEQYF | TRBJ2-7 | . | . | TRBV4-2
TGTGCCAGCAGTTCTCCGCGGGGTACCGGGGAGCTGTTTTTT | CASSSPRGTGELFF | TRBJ2-2 | . | . | TRBV28
TGTGCCAGCAGCTCCCCCGGGACAGGGACTCTCTCCTACGAGCAGTACTTC | CASSSPGTGTLSYEQYF | TRBJ2-7 | TRBD1 | . | TRBV7-2
TGTGCCAGCAGCTTGGAACAGGCGAACACTGAAGCTTTCTTT | CASSLEQANTEAFF | TRBJ1-1 | . | . | TRBV5-4
TGTGCCAGCAGCTTGGGGCCGAAGTACGAGCAGTACTTC | CASSLGPKYEQYF | TRBJ2-7 | . | . | TRBV7-3
TGTGCCAGCAGCTTAGCCCAGACCCCGAACACTGAAGCTTTCTTT | CASSLAQTPNTEAFF | TRBJ1-1 | . | few | TRBV7-9
TGCGCCAGCAGCTTAATCGGGGGTCAAGGAGCCCTCAATAGCAATCAGCCCCAGCATTTT | CASSLIGGQGALNSNQPQHF | TRBJ1-5 | . | . | TRBV5-1
TGTGCCACCAGCAGAGACGGGGGGGCCAACGTCCTGACTTTC | CATSRDGGANVLTF | TRBJ2-6 | . | . | TRBV15
TGTGCCAGCAGCTCCAGGGTGTTCCGCACTGAAGCTTTCTTT | CASSSRVFRTEAFF | TRBJ1-1 | . | . | TRBV5-5
TGTGCCATCAGTGATCTTGCCTCTGGAAACACCATATATTTT | CAISDLASGNTIYF | TRBJ1-3 | . | once | TRBV10-3
TGTGCCAGCAGCCACCTCGGGGACCCTTTGAACACTGAAGCTTTCTTT | CASSHLGDPLNTEAFF | TRBJ1-1 | . | . | TRBV4-2
TGTGCCAGCAGCATCGGGACTCGGGACACCATATATTTT | CASSIGTRDTIYF | TRBJ1-3 | . | . | TRBV11-2
TGTGCCAGCAGCCAGGGAGGGGAGTATCAGCCCCAGCATTTT | CASSQGGEYQPQHF | TRBJ1-5 | . | . | TRBV28
TGTGCCAGCAGTTTGGCCCGGGAGTCCAGGAATGAGCAGTTCTTC | CASSLARESRNEQFF | TRBJ2-1 | . | . | TRBV27
TGTGCCAGTAGTATAGACCCTAGCGGGAGTTTAGAGACCCAGTACTTC | CASSIDPSGSLETQYF | TRBJ2-5 | TRBD2 | . | TRBV19
TGTGCCAGCAGACTAGCGGGAGCGGGGGAGCAGTACTTC | CASRLAGAGEQYF | TRBJ2-7 | TRBD2 | . | TRBV27
TGTGCCAGCTCCCCTGTAGGAGGGCCTACCTACGAGCAGTACTTC | CASSPVGGPTYEQYF | TRBJ2-7 | . | . | TRBV18
TGTGCCAGCAGCTTAGGGGGGCCCTACAATGAGCAGTTCTTC | CASSLGGPYNEQFF | TRBJ2-1 | . | . | TRBV7-7
TGCGCCAGCAGCCCTCTCGGGCAGGGAGGTACCGGGGAGCTGTTTTTT | CASSPLGQGGTGELFF | TRBJ2-2 | . | . | TRBV4-1
TGTGCCAGCAGCTTAGGCAGACAGGGAGAGACCGGGGAGCTGTTTTTT | CASSLGRQGETGELFF | TRBJ2-2 | TRBD1 | . | TRBV7-9
TGTGCCAGCAGCCCACCGGTCTCTGGGGCCAACGTCCTGACTTTC | CASSPPVSGANVLTF | TRBJ2-6 | . | . | TRBV14
TGTGCCAGCAGCACTTCCACGGGGGGCGGAAACTACGAGCAGTACTTC | CASSTSTGGGNYEQYF | TRBJ2-7 | . | . | TRBV9
TGTGCCTGGAGTGTTTCGGGACTAGCGAGTCCCAAAGGGAAGTTCTTC | CAWSVSGLASPKGKFF | TRBJ2-1 | TRBD2 | . | TRBV30
TGTGCCAGCAGCCCCCCGACGGCCATACCAGATACGCAGTATTTT | CASSPPTAIPDTQYF | TRBJ2-3 | . | once | TRBV7-8
TGTGCTAGTGGTGTTACCGGGGGACTAGCGGGCGACTTTACCTACAATGAGCAGTTCTTC | CASGVTGGLAGDFTYNEQFF | TRBJ2-1 | TRBD2 | . | TRBV12-5
TGTGCCAGTAGTATACGGCCGCAGAGGGAATTATTCTATGGCTACACCTTC | CASSIRPQRELFYGYTF | TRBJ1-2 | . | . | TRBV19
TGTGCCAGCAGCCATGAACCGGGACAGACCTACGAGCAGTACTTC | CASSHEPGQTYEQYF | TRBJ2-7 | TRBD1 | . | TRBV28
TGTGCCAGCAGCTTAGATACGGATAGCAATCAGCCCCAGCATTTT | CASSLDTDSNQPQHF | TRBJ1-5 | . | . | TRBV7-9
TGTGCCAGCAGCAAAGGGAGGACAGGGGGTCACCATTATGGCTACACCTTC | CASSKGRTGGHHYGYTF | TRBJ1-2 | . | . | TRBV21-1
TGTGCCAGCACCCCGGTTGTAGATTTTGGTGAGCAGTTCTTC | CASTPVVDFGEQFF | TRBJ2-1 | . | . | TRBV28
TGTGCCTCGAGTGTGCTCAGTACGAACACTGAAGCTTTCTTT | CASSVLSTNTEAFF | TRBJ1-1 | . | . | TRBV7-2
TGTGCCAGCAGCTCACCGGACAGGTTCCTACATACGCAGTATTTT | CASSSPDRFLHTQYF | TRBJ2-3 | TRBD1 | . | TRBV7-9
TGTGCCAGCAGCGTAGGTCACTACACAGATACGCAGTATTTT | CASSVGHYTDTQYF | TRBJ2-3 | . | once | TRBV9
TGTGCCAGCAGCTTTTCAGACTACGAGCAGTACTTC | CASSFSDYEQYF | TRBJ2-7 | . | . | TRBV5-6
TGTGCCAGCAGCCCTAGGACAGGGCCGTCTGGGGCCAACGTCCTGACTTTC | CASSPRTGPSGANVLTF | TRBJ2-6 | TRBD1 | . | TRBV7-9
TGTGCCAGCAGTCCGGCGAGCACTCCCTACGAGCAGTACTTC | CASSPASTPYEQYF | TRBJ2-7 | . | . | TRBV27
TGCAGCCTCGTGGCCCCCACAGATACGCAGTATTTT | CSLVAPTDTQYF | TRBJ2-3 | . | . | TRBV29-1
TGCGCCAGCAGCTTGGCTGGGGTCTACTACGAGCAGTACTTC | CASSLAGVYYEQYF | TRBJ2-7 | . | once | TRBV5-1
TGTGCCAGCAGCCTGCCGAGGGCCGAGCAGTTCTTC | CASSLPRAEQFF | TRBJ2-1 | . | . | TRBV11-3
TGTGCCAGCAGCCCAGGACCAGCGGGCTACAATGAGCAGTTCTTC | CASSPGPAGYNEQFF | TRBJ2-1 | . | few | TRBV9
TGTGCCAGTAGGTTGAGCGGGAGGAGCACAGATACGCAGTATTTT | CASRLSGRSTDTQYF | TRBJ2-3 | TRBD2 | . | TRBV19
TGTGCCAGCAGTGCCATATTTGACCGGGAAAGATATGAAAAACTGTTTTTT | CASSAIFDRERYEKLFF | TRBJ1-4 | . | . | TRBV6-1
TGTGCCAGCAGCGTAGTGAGCGGGAGGGGCACAGATACGCAGTATTTT | CASSVVSGRGTDTQYF | TRBJ2-3 | TRBD2 | . | TRBV9
TGTGCCAGCAGTTTAGGGACGGTATTCAACAATGAGCAGTTCTTC | CASSLGTVFNNEQFF | TRBJ2-1 | . | . | TRBV27